The present entry profiles one T cell receptor beta chain with its context. Its antigen is unidentified. This entry comes from a study of breast tumors, draining lymph nodes, adjacent tissues. Regarding the study as a whole: Tumors had less TCR diversity than lymph nodes, more than nontumor tissue. Data only fit, rather than demonstrated, lymph node origin of most tumor T cells.

MiXCR, applied by TCRdb to the multiplex PCR reads, yields one record per CDR3 protein. The repertoire holds 200,000 or so distinct CDR3 sequences, with approximately 31% as singletons. The lymph nodes were axillary draining lymph nodes from breast cancer patients. V was trimmed by 7 bases and J by 6 bases, leaving 15 bases between them. Germline CDR1 reads DFQATT; CDR2 reads SNEGSKA (reference sequence). The CDR3 spans 12 residues. The chain joins TRBV20-1 to TRBJ1-1; D unresolved. This clonotype originated in a female donor with breast cancer. Some clones in this sample may be carry-over from other donors' samples. The sample taken for sequencing was axillary lymph node tissue. CDR3 sequence: CSGLERRAEAFF. In nucleotides, the CDR3 is TGCAGTGGCCTCGAACGCCGCGCTGAAGCTTTCTTT.